This T cell receptor (beta chain) was identified in a study of blood T cell repertoires in COVID-19 (dated by TCRdb to the early 2020s). Regarding the complete study: Samples from collaborators originated in the United States, Italy and Spain and spanned both the acute and convalescent phases of COVID-19. The material from the prospective study consisted of cDNA or gDNA derived from T cells, B-cell-depleted T cells, or PBMCs. The dataset comprised deeply sampled blood TCRbeta repertoires from subjects exposed to, actively infected with, or recovered from COVID-19. The repertoires were made available in a free public database intended to serve as a resource for research on the immune response to SARS-CoV-2. The samples were drawn from the first 160 participants of the ongoing ImmuneRACE study and from about 1,200 subjects provided by 6 global collaborators. Nearly every sample came with metadata listing a de-identified subject ID, COVID-19 status, age in years and sex. Where available, HLA class I and class II types were taken from metadata supplied by the sample provider and were not determined by assay-based typing.

This clone has just a few counts. Its antigen remains undetermined. Base qualities are not provided; no much larger clone lies one nucleotide away. Points the paper makes about the study in general: How much clinical and demographic metadata was included differed by source and by participant, and the metadata was provided uncurated.

The collaborating institutions used their own protocols to collect whole blood in K2EDTA tubes. Collaborator samples were shipped for TCRbeta analysis as frozen whole blood, isolated PBMCs, or DNA extracted from either sample type. TCRbeta CDR3 regions were amplified from genomic DNA by means of the immunoSEQ Assay, a bias-controlled multiplex PCR. Per the authors' processing: Within the assay, amplification of reference gene primers was used to estimate how many nucleated cells each sample contained. Sequence reads were collapsed and filtered to measure the absolute abundance of every unique TCRbeta CDR3 rearrangement. For each sample, productive Simpson clonality was calculated by taking the square root of Simpson's diversity index across productive rearrangements. This immuneACCESS table, as held by TCRdb, lists in-frame sequences with V and J called but not all clones. Of the missing ones, under half trace to an unresolved V gene in checked studies; the others have no known cause. The V and J calls and clone size are taken from that table; D and trimming were inferred from the DNA. For this sample the table gives about 190,000 clones, of which about 88% were detected only once. The ten largest clones capture 1.1% of the sample.

The TCR comes from a man aged 25-40 years with acute or convalescent COVID-19. Sequences were obtained from peripheral blood.

CDR3 region: CASSWTGGQPQHF. The DNA sequence is TGTGCCAGCAGTTGGACAGGGGGCCAGCCCCAGCATTTT. Recombination linked TRBV6-1 to TRBJ1-5, with 11 central nucleotides matching TRBD1. The junction shows trimming of 5 bases on V and 7 bases on J, and the gene matches do not reach 1 base of it. From the cysteine through the phenylalanine, the CDR3 covers 13 amino acids. The read is trimmed to its CDR3 DNA, 39 bases read in frame from base 1. CDR1 and CDR2 were assigned from the germline V gene as MNHNS and SASEGT.